This T cell receptor (beta chain) is from a study of CD8 T cells in ankylosing spondylitis. General study points: Reportedly, disease-linked clones are significantly enriched in ankylosing spondylitis patients' matched synovial fluid.

The V segment lost 3 bases and the J segment 7 bases; nucleotides outside the gene matches: 8. Germline V gene sequence: CDR1 DFQATT, CDR2 SNEGSKA (reference sequence). This CDR3 is 16 amino acids long. TCRdb redid the calling of the 5' RACE reads with MiXCR, one entry per CDR3 protein. The table records some 240,000 distinct CDR3 sequences, roughly a quarter of them present only once. Concerning this clonotype: Its antigen is unknown.

The TCR comes from a male donor with ankylosing spondylitis or in good health (not recorded which). The rearrangement links TRBV20-1 to TRBJ2-1, with TRBD2 matching 14 bases. Material for sequencing was blood, either unsorted or a sorted T cell fraction (not recorded which). The CDR3 loop reads CSASRGLAGVINEQFF. The CDR3, as DNA: TGCAGTGCTAGTAGGGGACTAGCGGGGGTGATAAATGAGCAGTTCTTC.